Listed below are T cell receptor beta chains from one sample, sequenced in a study of tumor-infiltrating lymphocytes in primary liver carcinoma. TCRdb analysed the multiplex PCR reads with MiXCR anew, one entry per CDR3 protein. The data show tens of thousands of distinct CDR3 sequences, roughly 85% seen once. Specimen: liver tumor tissue from sampling region 1. These receptors were collected from a woman under 40 with primary liver carcinoma and hepatitis B virus infection. Each CDR3 is given with its conserved first and last residue. The order of the fields is V gene, J gene, CDR3 protein.

>TRBV10-2|TRBJ2-2
CASSGTPTGELFF
>TRBV5-6|TRBJ2-2
CASSLRFSNTGELFF
>TRBV6-1|TRBJ1-2
CTSSERFPDLRSNYGYTF
>TRBV11-1|TRBJ2-1
CASRGTGRGQFF
>TRBV11-2|TRBJ2-1
CANTTSLAGGYNERFF
>TRBV11-2|TRBJ2-3
CASNAELTGIVDTQYF
>TRBV10-3|TRBJ2-1
CVISETMAASAYNGQFF
>TRBV28|TRBJ1-5
CASRDVPNQPQHF
>TRBV11-3|TRBJ2-1
CASSSMGHGFLDEQSF
>TRBV5-6|TRBJ1-6
CASSLVVLGSSHHF
>TRBV14|TRBJ2-7
CARSQAAGTDYYQYF
>TRBV11-2|TRBJ1-2
CASSLGTDANYAYTF
>TRBV11-2|TRBJ2-1
CASSLTALSQSSYNEQFF